The entry below describes one T cell receptor beta chain. This sample stems from a study of blood T cell repertoires in COVID-19. For the study at large: Spain, Italy and the United States supplied samples that represented acute and convalescent COVID-19. T cells, B-cell-depleted T cells, or PBMCs supplied cDNA or gDNA.

Between the trimmed V and J ends, which lost 5 bases and 1 base, there was a span of 8 bases. Germline V gene lookup returns CDR1 SGHAT and CDR2 FQNNGV. This CDR3 contains 13 residues. Clones were sequenced by immunoSEQ multiplex PCR, and TCRdb holds only the in-frame ones, with some missing. The sample includes about 210,000 clones, roughly 78% seen only once; the top ten take about 12%. Sample: peripheral blood. The sequence was obtained from a woman in her forties with acute or convalescent COVID-19. V usage is TRBV11-2 and J usage is TRBJ1-2; D uncertain. CDR3 in DNA: TGTGCCAGCAGCCTGGGCCGTAACTATGGCTACACCTTC. Amino acids: CASSLGRNYGYTF.